The 20 T cell receptor beta chains below all came from one sample that was sequenced in a study of molecular identifiers for immune sequencing clone quantification. Via MiXCR, TCRdb re-called the PCR reads, giving one row per CDR3 protein. The table has around 470,000 distinct CDR3 sequences, roughly 23% seen once; the top ten hold around 0.84%. Sequences were obtained from naive CD8+ T cells from blood, with Jurkat cell RNA spiked in. The subset is: FACS-sorted CD8+CD4-CCR7+CD45RA+ naive T cells. These receptors came from a human donor in good health. Some libraries in this study had Jurkat cell RNA spiked in.

This clonotype occurred many times. The chain combines TRBV10-3 with TRBJ2-5; no reliable D call. With 0 bases removed from V and 5 bases from J, the gap between germline ends came to 4 bases. CDR1 is ENHRY, CDR2 SYGVKD, per germline. This CDR3 spans 12 amino acids. In DNA form, the CDR3 reads TGTGCCATCAGTGAGTCGCTTGAGACCCAGTACTTC. This sequence encodes CAISESLETQYF.

This clonotype was recorded a few times. This rearrangement joins TRBV4-2 to TRBJ2-2; no firm D call. The V gene's germline CDR1 is LGHNA and CDR2 YNFKEQ. V lost 4 bases and J 2 bases, leaving 5 bases between the germline ends. The CDR3 totals 13 residues. The CDR3: CASSRTNTGELFF. CDR3 in DNA: TGTGCCAGCAGCCGCACTAACACCGGGGAGCTGTTTTTT.

This clonotype was counted a few times. This chain joins TRBV6-6 and TRBJ1-1; 8 nucleotides line up with TRBD1. From germline, CDR1 is MNHNY and CDR2 SVGAGI (reference sequence). This CDR3 is built from 17 residues. V shed 0 bases, J shed 0 bases, and the junction held 6 bases outside the gene matches. In DNA form, the CDR3 reads TGTGCCAGCAGTTACTCGAAGCAGGGGGCTATGAACACTGAAGCTTTCTTT. Translation gives CASSYSKQGAMNTEAFF.

This chain connects TRBV7-6 to TRBJ2-7; 8 bases line up with TRBD1. This CDR3 is 14 amino acids long. V was clipped by 5 bases and J by 0 bases; unmatched bases: 3. Germline loops: CDR1 SGHVS, CDR2 FNYEAQ. In nucleotides, the CDR3 is TGTGCCAGCAGCACAGGGGGACTCTCCTACGAGCAGTACTTC. This gives the protein CASSTGGLSYEQYF.

Concerning this clonotype itself: A clone one base away is much larger, so this may be a read error. The chain recombines TRBV7-6 with TRBJ1-5; D not certain. This CDR3 has 14 amino acids. The V gene lost 5 bases and the J gene lost 6 bases, with 14 bases spanning the gap. In germline, CDR1 is SGHVS, CDR2 FNYEAQ. CDR3 bases: TGTGCCAGCAGCCTAAGGTTGTCGGGTCAGCCCCAGCATTTT. Translating it yields CASSLRLSGQPQHF.

This clonotype was counted ten times or more. The chain has TRBV6-2 or TRBV6-3 and TRBJ2-1, with D possibly being TRBD2 (5 bases). Germline assignment: CDR1 MNHEY and CDR2 SVGEGT. V lost 5 bases, J lost 0 bases, and 14 bases lay in between. The length of the CDR3 is 16 residues. The chain's CDR3 is CASSPTRLGSYNEQFF. CDR3 DNA sequence: TGTGCCAGCAGTCCCACTAGGCTCGGCTCCTACAATGAGCAGTTCTTC.

This clonotype came up many times. The chain employs TRBV27 and TRBJ2-3; no definite D call. The V gene's germline CDR1 is MNHEY and CDR2 SMNVEV (reference sequence). V lost 2 bases and J lost 1, with 13 bases in between. The CDR3 runs to 16 residues. The CDR3 DNA follows: TGTGCCAGCAGTTTAGACGGCAGCTATCGCACAGATACGCAGTATTTT. It codes for CASSLDGSYRTDTQYF.

This clonotype was counted only a few times. J is TRBJ2-2 and V is TRBV4-1; D is uncertain. CDR1 MGHRA and CDR2 YSYEKL come from the germline V gene. The CDR3 covers 16 residues. Trimming left V 0 bases short and J 4 bases short, with 12 bases between. This chain's CDR3 is CASSQERSSGTGELFF. The DNA of the CDR3 is TGCGCCAGCAGCCAAGAAAGATCGTCGGGCACCGGGGAGCTGTTTTTT.

Worth noting for this clonotype: It may be a read error: a sequence one base away is much more abundant. J is TRBJ2-7 and V is TRBV7-9, with D maybe TRBD2 (6 bases). CDR1 and CDR2 from the germline V gene are SEHNR and FQNEAQ (reference sequence). This CDR3 is 12 amino acids long. This chain's CDR3 is CASSSNHREQCF. The CDR3 DNA follows: TGTGCCAGCAGCAGTAATCACCGGGAGCAGTGCTTC. Full variable domain (remainder filled in from reference TRBV7-9 and TRBJ2-7): DTGVSQNPRHKITKRGQNVTFRCDPISEHNRLYWYRQTLGQGPEFLTYFQNEAQLEKSRLLSDRFSAERPKGSFSTLEIQRTEQGDSAMYLCASSSNHREQCFGPGTRLTVT.

With respect to this clonotype: A much larger clone lies one base from this, so it may be a read error. The V gene is TRBV5-6, the J gene TRBJ1-1, with D unresolved. The CDR3 sequence is 12 residues long. Germline V lookup: CDR1 SGHDT, CDR2 YYEEEE. The CDR3 reads CASSLVATEALF. The CDR3 nucleotides are TGTGCCAGCAGCTTGGTCGCCACTGAAGCTCTCTTT.

This clonotype was recorded many times. The V call is TRBV2, the J call TRBJ2-5, with D uncertain. The CDR3 extends over 12 amino acids. Trimming stripped 3 bases from V and 2 bases from J, with 4 bases between. Germline CDR1 SNHLY, CDR2 FYNNEI. The CDR3 coding sequence is TGTGCCAGCAGTGATTTTCAAGAGACCCAGTACTTC. Residues: CASSDFQETQYF.

Many counts were recorded for this clonotype. V gene TRBV6-5 combines with J gene TRBJ2-7; 10 nucleotides match TRBD2. J was trimmed by 3 bases and V by 4 bases; bases with no gene match: 6. CDR1 is MNHEY, CDR2 SVGAGI, per germline. This CDR3 has 15 residues. The CDR3 region has the DNA TGTGCCAGCAGTTTGATAGCGGGGGGACTCTACGAGCAGTACTTC. It is translated as CASSLIAGGLYEQYF.

The sample holds one count of this clonotype. This may arise from a read error, as a much more abundant clone is one base away. The chain links TRBV5-1 to TRBJ2-5; 8 nucleotides align to TRBD2. The CDR3 length is 16 residues. The J segment lost 5 bases and the V segment lost 4 bases, leaving 13 bases of the junction unmatched. Germline CDR1 is SGHRS and CDR2 is YFSETQ. The CDR3 loop reads CASSAGQRETHETQYF. In DNA, the CDR3 is TGCGCCAGCAGCGCGGGCCAGCGGGAGACCCATGAGACCCAGTACTTC.

This clonotype has ten or more counts. V gene TRBV7-8 combines with J gene TRBJ2-1; no reliable D call. V lost 0 bases to trimming and J lost 5 bases, with 11 bases between them. Germline loops: CDR1 SGHVS, CDR2 FQNEAQ. The CDR3 is 15 amino acids. Here the CDR3 reads CASSLAPFGHNEQFF. The CDR3 nucleotides read TGTGCCAGCAGCTTAGCGCCTTTCGGGCACAATGAGCAGTTCTTC.

In its sample, this clonotype was seen a few times. V is TRBV24-1 and J is TRBJ2-7; tentative D call: TRBD1 (6 bases). CDR1 and CDR2 from the germline V gene are KGHDR and SFDVKD. The CDR3 runs 14 residues. The V gene lost 3 bases and the J gene lost 2 bases, with 10 bases spanning the gap. The CDR3 spells CATSDPDRPYEQYF. The CDR3 coding sequence is TGTGCCACCAGTGATCCGGACAGACCCTACGAGCAGTACTTC.

CDR3 bases: TGTGCCTGGAGTGTCTTACCCGTAACCTACAATGAGCAGTTCTTC. This encodes CAWSVLPVTYNEQFF. The gene calls are TRBV30 and TRBJ2-1; D gene unclear. The V gene lost 0 bases and the J gene lost 2 bases, with 11 bases spanning the gap. Germline values: CDR1 GTSNPN, CDR2 SVGIG (reference sequence). The length of the CDR3 is 15 residues.

As concerns this clonotype: A much more abundant neighbour one base away suggests this may be a read error. This sequence joins TRBV6-5 and TRBJ2-3; TRBD2 matches at 11 bases. This CDR3 comprises 14 residues. In germline, CDR1 is MNHEY, CDR2 SVGAGI. The CDR3 nucleotides are TGTGCCAGCAGTCAACTAGCGGGGGTAGATGCGCAGTATTTT. Protein product: CASSQLAGVDAQYF.

Points on this clonotype: The junction departs from germline at one end; a sequencing error may be responsible. V and J are TRBV12-3 or TRBV12-4 and TRBJ2-5; either TRBD1 or TRBD2 may supply D (7 bases each). The CDR3 is made up of 17 amino acids. This chain's CDR3 is CASSLWGGGPLQETQCF. DNA for the CDR3: TGTGCCAGCAGTTTATGGGGAGGGGGCCCTCTCCAAGAGACCCAGTGCTTC.

V usage is TRBV4-3 and J usage is TRBJ2-1; 12 bases agree with TRBD2. Germline values: CDR1 LGHNA, CDR2 YSLEER. The CDR3 loop spans 16 amino acids. Trimming took 1 base from V and 2 from J; bases not matched to a gene: 0. The CDR3: CASSQASGGAYNEQFF. The CDR3 nucleotides read TGCGCCAGCAGCCAAGCTAGCGGGGGGGCCTACAATGAGCAGTTCTTC.

The chain is built from TRBV20-1 and TRBJ1-2; 8 bases align to TRBD1. V trimming: 5 bases; J trimming: 9 bases; junction bases outside the gene matches: 11. CDR3 length: 13 residues. The germline gives CDR1 DFQATT, CDR2 SNEGSKA (reference sequence). The CDR3 DNA is TGCAGTGCTTTTCTGGACAGGGAATTGCGCTACACCTTC. Its protein product is CSAFLDRELRYTF.